These T cell receptor beta chains were read from a single sample in a study of cytotoxic CD8 clonotypes in ibrutinib-treated CLL. The assay was immunoSEQ multiplex PCR, and TCRdb's table has in-frame clones only and misses some. The repertoire consists of almost 250,000 clones, with 70% occurring once and the leading ten covering just over 15%. The sample consisted of PBMCs, taken after 24 months of ibrutinib treatment. These receptors came from a human donor with chronic lymphocytic leukemia. The CDR3 runs from the conserved cysteine through the conserved F or W. D genes are given only for firm matches. For some rows the clone size is stated as once, few or many, or as a class when expanded; others skip it.

TRBJ1-2,TRBV28,-,-,10,TGTGCCAGCGGAACAGGTCGGCGCACCTTC,CASGTGRRTF
TRBJ2-1,TRBV29-1,-,-,15,TGCAGCGTCTCCAATCTGGATTGGTACAACAATGAGCAGTTCTTC,CSVSNLDWYNNEQFF
TRBJ1-4,TRBV6-5,-,-,14,TGTGCCAGCAGCACCGGGAGGCGCACTGAAAAACTGTTTTTT,CASSTGRRTEKLFF
TRBJ2-6,TRBV11-2,-,-,13,TGTGCCAGCAGCCTGACTGGGGCCAACGTCCTGACTTTC,CASSLTGANVLTF
TRBJ2-3,TRBV11-2,-,TRBD1,15,TGTGCCAGCAGCTTTGGGGACAGGGGGACAGATACGCAGTATTTT,CASSFGDRGTDTQYF
TRBJ2-6,TRBV7-8,-,TRBD1,17,TGTGCCAGCAGTTCCGGGACAGGGGACCCTGGGGCCAACGTCCTGACTTTC,CASSSGTGDPGANVLTF
TRBJ2-1,TRBV10-2,-,-,11,TGCGCCAGCCAGGCCCTCGGTGAGCAGTTCTTC,CASQALGEQFF
TRBJ2-1,TRBV18,-,TRBD2,16,TGTGCCAGCTCACCACCGGGACTAGCGGGAGACAATGAGCAGTTCTTC,CASSPPGLAGDNEQFF
TRBJ2-7,TRBV4-1,few,TRBD1,14,TGCGCCAGCAGCCTGGACAGGGGCGAGTACGAGCAGTACTTC,CASSLDRGEYEQYF
TRBJ1-2,TRBV7-3,-,TRBD1,15,TGTGCCAGCAGCTTAAGTGGGGAGGGGGCATATGGCTACACCTTC,CASSLSGEGAYGYTF